The 18 T cell receptor beta chains below come from one sample, sequenced in a study of early T cells in non-severe SARS-CoV-2 infection (dated by TCRdb to the early 2020s). The library was obtained by 5' RACE. Sequencing relied on a NextSeq 500. TCRdb trimmed the raw reads at Q25, called clones with MiXCR and kept productive beta chains. Identical CDR3 proteins give one entry, which carries the most common genes and DNA. This sample gives around 77,000 distinct CDR3 sequences in total; 12% of them show up just once. The top ten clones comprise roughly 16% of the sample. Specimen: whole blood, collected at baseline. These receptor sequences come from an adult who was a healthcare worker with PCR-confirmed SARS-CoV-2 infection or an uninfected control (not recorded which). The donor label of this sample is uncertain.

This clonotype was counted a few times. This chain connects TRBV11-3 to TRBJ2-5; D is possibly TRBD1 (5 bases). The V gene lost 1 base and the J gene lost 5 bases, with 8 bases spanning the gap. The germline V gene encodes CDR1 SGHNT and CDR2 YENEEA. The length of the CDR3 is 13 residues. The CDR3 DNA follows: TGTGCCAGCAGCTTAGTTTCAGGGGAGACCCAGTACTTC. This sequence encodes CASSLVSGETQYF. Using reference TRBV11-3 and TRBJ2-5 for the parts outside the CDR3, the full variable domain is EAGVVQSPRYKIIEKKQPVAFWCNPISGHNTLYWYLQNLGQGPELLIRYENEEAVDDSQLPKDRFSAERLKGVDSTLKIQPAELGDSAVYLCASSLVSGETQYFGPGTRLLVL.

This clonotype was seen a handful of times. The genes are TRBV19 and TRBJ1-5; possibly TRBD1 for D (5 bases). The CDR3 sequence is 15 residues long. The germline V and J ends were trimmed by 3 bases and 9 bases, with 18 bases remaining between them. Germline V lookup: CDR1 LNHDA, CDR2 SQIVND (reference sequence). The chain's CDR3 is CASSISLTARWPQHF. Here the CDR3 DNA reads TGTGCCAGTAGTATTTCTTTGACAGCTAGATGGCCCCAGCATTTT. The full variable domain, in which reference TRBV19 and TRBJ1-5 provide the parts outside the CDR3, is DGGITQSPKYLFRKEGQNVTLSCEQNLNHDAMYWYRQDPGQGLRLIYYSQIVNDFQKGDIAEGYSVSREKKESFPLTVTSAQKNPTAFYLCASSISLTARWPQHFGDGTRLSIL.

This clonotype was picked up a small number of times. The V gene is TRBV2, the J gene TRBJ2-7; 8 bases line up with TRBD2. Trimming at V came to 6 bases and at J to 3 bases, leaving 1 base not matched to a gene. The CDR3 contains 12 residues. CDR1 and CDR2 (germline): SNHLY, FYNNEI. CDR3 nucleotide sequence: TGTGCCAGCAGGCGGGGGGACTACGAGCAGTACTTC. Its protein product is CASRRGDYEQYF.

The chain couples TRBV15 to TRBJ2-1, with 12 bases matching TRBD2. Germline CDR1 and CDR2: LNHNV and YYDKDF (reference sequence). Trimming took 0 bases from V and 3 from J; bases not matched to a gene: 3. The CDR3 runs 17 residues. CDR3: CATSRDGLAGSYNEQFF. CDR3 nucleotide sequence: TGTGCCACCAGCAGAGATGGACTAGCGGGAAGCTACAATGAGCAGTTCTTC.

This clonotype was counted between two and nine times. The V gene is TRBV29-1, the J gene TRBJ1-2; D might be TRBD1 (5 bases). Germline V gene lookup returns CDR1 SQVTM and CDR2 ANQGSEA. Between the trimmed V and J ends, which lost 3 bases and 5 bases, there was a span of 13 bases. CDR3 length: 13 amino acids. In DNA form, the CDR3 reads TGCAGCGTTGAGTACAGGAGGCCTTATGGCTACACCTTC. This sequence encodes CSVEYRRPYGYTF.

There are many counts of this clonotype. This rearrangement joins TRBV20-1 to TRBJ2-1, with D uncertain. V lost 1 base and J 5 bases, leaving 9 bases between the germline ends. CDR1 and CDR2 (germline): DFQATT, SNEGSKA (reference sequence). CDR3 length: 13 residues. The CDR3 DNA sequence: TGCAGTGCTAGAGGGTTTGGCGACAATGAGCAGTTCTTC. Encoded protein: CSARGFGDNEQFF.

V and J are TRBV29-1 and TRBJ2-7, with 7 nucleotides matching TRBD1. Germline CDR1 and CDR2: SQVTM and ANQGSEA. The CDR3 covers 13 residues. V dropped 3 bases and J dropped 5; count of bases not matched to a gene: 7. DNA for the CDR3: TGCAGCGTTGAGGGACAGACCTTTGACGAGCAGTACTTC. Residues: CSVEGQTFDEQYF.

This chain uses TRBV25-1 with TRBJ1-1; no reliable D call. Between the trimmed V and J ends, which lost 8 bases and 0 bases, there was a span of 4 bases. Germline V gene data show CDR1 as MGHDK and CDR2 as SYGVNS. This CDR3 is built from 11 residues. CDR3 DNA: TGTGCCAGCCAGTTGAACACTGAAGCTTTCTTT. As protein: CASQLNTEAFF.

This clonotype was observed many times. The rearrangement links TRBV20-1 to TRBJ2-7, with TRBD1 identical over 8 bases. The V gene's germline CDR1 is DFQATT and CDR2 SNEGSKA (reference sequence). CDR3 length equals 14 residues. Germline trimming cut 5 bases from V and 0 bases from J; bases unmatched to any gene: 6. This chain's CDR3 is CSALPGTGSYEQYF. CDR3 in DNA: TGCAGTGCTCTCCCCGGGACAGGCTCCTACGAGCAGTACTTC.

This clonotype was seen repeatedly, ten times or more. This chain connects TRBV7-2 to TRBJ2-3, with 12 bases aligning to TRBD1. V lost 5 bases, J lost 3 bases, and 12 bases stayed unmatched. CDR1 is SGHTA, CDR2 FQGNSA, per germline. CDR3 length equals 18 residues. CDR3 in DNA: TGTGCCAGCAGCCCCGGGGTGGGACAGGGGGCGAGAACAGATACGCAGTATTTT. Translating it yields CASSPGVGQGARTDTQYF.

The rearrangement uses TRBV18 and TRBJ2-3, with 9 bases lining up with TRBD2. The CDR3 spans 18 residues. From germline, CDR1 is KGHSH and CDR2 LQKENI. V lost 4 bases to trimming and J lost 4 bases; unmatched junction nucleotides: 15. The CDR3 nucleotides read TGTGCCAGCTCACGGACCGGGACTAGCCGATCCTACGCAGATACGCAGTATTTT. Its protein product is CASSRTGTSRSYADTQYF.

This clonotype has only a few counts. This rearrangement joins TRBV11-2 to TRBJ1-1; D not certain. Germline V gene sequence: CDR1 SGHAT, CDR2 FQNNGV. The CDR3 extends over 13 amino acids. V was clipped by 2 bases and J by 8 bases, with 12 bases between them. The CDR3 region is CASSLIGGSEAFF. CDR3 coding DNA: TGTGCCAGCAGCTTAATTGGAGGAAGCGAAGCTTTCTTT.

The sample holds a few counts of this clonotype. CDR3 amino acids: CASSVRRTRDSYNSPLHF. The CDR3 DNA sequence: TGTGCCAGCAGCGTAAGGAGAACCCGAGACTCCTATAATTCACCCCTCCACTTT. This chain connects TRBV5-5 to TRBJ1-6; D gene uncertain. The V end was cut by 4 bases, the J end by 0 bases, with 17 bases between. This CDR3 has 18 amino acids. CDR1 is SGHKS, CDR2 YYEKEE, per germline (reference sequence).

This clonotype was found a few times. The V and J genes are TRBV20-1 and TRBJ2-1; TRBD2 matches 8 bases. CDR1 is DFQATT, CDR2 SNEGSKA, per germline (reference sequence). The CDR3 sequence is 14 residues long. The V gene end was trimmed by 7 bases and the J gene end by 10 bases; junction bases not matched to a gene: 15. The CDR3 sequence is CSGQRGRQRYEQFF. The CDR3 nucleotides are TGCAGTGGACAACGCGGGAGGCAAAGATACGAGCAGTTCTTC.

The CDR3 DNA reads TGCAGTGTCCGGGGGGGCACTGAAGCTTTCTTT. Residues: CSVRGGTEAFF. V gene TRBV20-1 combines with J gene TRBJ1-1, with D tentatively TRBD1 (5 bases). CDR3 length equals 11 residues. The V end was cut by 7 bases, the J end by 4 bases, with 10 bases between. Germline CDR1 and CDR2: DFQATT and SNEGSKA (reference sequence).

This clonotype has just a few counts. The chain links TRBV20-1 to TRBJ2-2; D gene ambiguous. Trimming left V 3 bases short and J 4 bases short, with 9 bases between. Germline CDR1 is DFQATT and CDR2 is SNEGSKA (reference sequence). CDR3 length: 13 residues. The CDR3 bases are TGCAGTGCTAGCTTCCCGGGCACCGGGGAGCTGTTTTTT. Translating gives CSASFPGTGELFF.

This clonotype was counted only a few times. The chain uses TRBV10-1 and TRBJ2-2; D could derive from TRBD1 or TRBD2 (5 bases each). The CDR3 has 14 amino acids. Between the trimmed V and J ends, which lost 8 bases and 4 bases, there was a span of 14 bases. Germline-derived CDR1 and CDR2 are WNHNN and SYGVQD (reference sequence). The CDR3 DNA reads as TGCGCCAGCGCCTCCGGGACGGCCACCGGGGAGCTGTTTTTT. This encodes CASASGTATGELFF.

J is TRBJ2-1 and V is TRBV11-2, with D perhaps matching TRBD1 or TRBD2 (5 bases each). CDR1 and CDR2 from the germline V gene are SGHAT and FQNNGV. This CDR3 has 12 residues. Trimming shortened V by 4 bases and J by 9 bases, and 10 bases separated the two germline ends. CDR3 DNA: TGTGCCAGCAGCTGGGGACCGGGTGAGCAGTTCTTC. Its protein is CASSWGPGEQFF.